This T cell receptor beta chain came from a study of radiation and T cells in renal cell carcinoma. CDR1 and CDR2 (germline): SGHRS, YFSETQ. V lost 5 bases and J 1 base, leaving 12 bases between the germline ends. There are 15 residues in the CDR3. Time point given: blood 4 weeks post-SBRT, at nephrectomy. Indicated treatment: 15 Gy SBRT to primary tumor, nephrectomy 4 weeks later. The table came from immunoSEQ multiplex PCR; TCRdb's copy has only in-frame clones and leaves some out. Here the sample spans approximately 86,000 clones, about 85% being singletons. The source of this sequence is a man over 45 with renal cell carcinoma. The rearrangement joins TRBV5-1 to TRBJ2-2; weak D call: TRBD1 (6 bases). This specimen consisted of blood, obtained from a patient whose treatment included radiotherapy and nephrectomy. CDR3 bases: TGCGCCAGCAGTAGGGAACAGGGGAACACCGGGGAGCTGTTTTTT. It is translated as CASSREQGNTGELFF.